What follows are 13 T cell receptor beta chains derived from one specimen sequenced in a study of cytomegalovirus exposure and HLA in healthy donors. Use of 60 Vbeta and 13 Jbeta primers characterized the PCR. This table comes from immunoSEQ multiplex PCR, and its TCRdb copy is limited to in-frame clones, with some not included. The sample holds about 100,000 clones, approximately 72% seen once. The sequenced sample consisted of PBMCs. The receptors derive from a man aged 35-49 years in good health and CMV-seropositive.

J is TRBJ2-7 and V is TRBV21-1; TRBD2 was called by the table and not checked on the DNA. TRBV21-1 constitutes a pseudogene. The CDR3 totals 16 residues. CDR3 amino acids: CASSKARTPPRDEQYF. Written as DNA, the CDR3 is TGTGCCAGCAGCAAAGCCAGGACTCCCCCGAGGGACGAGCAGTACTTC.

The chain uses TRBV9 and TRBJ1-2; 9 bases are shared with TRBD1. The J segment lost 7 bases and the V segment lost 5 bases, leaving 6 bases of the junction unmatched. CDR3 length: 13 amino acids. In germline, CDR1 is SGDLS, CDR2 YYNGEE. CDR3 nucleotides: TGTGCCAGCAGTAACGGACAGGGGAGTGGCTACACCTTC. As protein: CASSNGQGSGYTF. Full variable domain (missing parts from reference TRBV9 and TRBJ1-2): DSGVTQTPKHLITATGQRVTLRCSPRSGDLSVYWYQQSLDQGLQFLIQYYNGEERAKGNILERFSAQQFPDLHSELNLSSLELGDSALYFCASSNGQGSGYTFGSGTRLTVV.

The chain recombines TRBV7-2 with TRBJ2-1; 11 nucleotides agree with TRBD2. V dropped 5 bases and J dropped 3; count of bases not matched to a gene: 6. Per the germline V gene, CDR1 is SGHTA and CDR2 is FQGNSA. The CDR3 loop spans 16 amino acids. CDR3 nucleotides: TGTGCCAGCAGCCCCGGGACTAGCGGTAACTACAATGAGCAGTTCTTC. This sequence encodes CASSPGTSGNYNEQFF.

This chain joins TRBV13 and TRBJ2-1; TRBD2 agrees at 15 bases. Trimming took 5 bases from V and 8 from J; bases not matched to a gene: 7. The germline CDR1 and CDR2 sequences are PRHDT and FYEKMQ (reference sequence). This CDR3 contains 16 residues. The CDR3 loop is CASSPGTSGRRYEQFF. The CDR3 DNA is TGTGCCAGCAGCCCCGGGACTAGCGGGAGGAGGTATGAGCAGTTCTTC.

The chain combines TRBV28 with TRBJ1-5; the D is unclear. The CDR3 extends over 14 amino acids. Germline loops: CDR1 MDHEN, CDR2 SYDVKM. The ends were cut back, 1 base at V and 3 bases at J, with 7 bases in the middle. This CDR3 is CASSLSVYNQPQHF. In DNA form, the CDR3 reads TGTGCCAGCAGTTTATCGGTTTACAATCAGCCCCAGCATTTT.

This chain joins TRBV7-2 and TRBJ1-1, with D possibly being TRBD1 (6 bases). The CDR3 spans 15 residues. In germline, CDR1 is SGHTA, CDR2 FQGNSA. V shed 4 bases and J shed 6 bases, with 18 bases lying between them. The CDR3 loop is CASSSSQGLGAEAFF. In DNA, the CDR3 is TGTGCCAGCAGCTCATCACAGGGTTTGGGTGCTGAAGCTTTCTTT.

The chain combines TRBV28 with TRBJ2-3; TRBD2 agrees at 7 bases. There are 16 residues in the CDR3. J was trimmed by 2 bases and V by 6 bases; bases with no gene match: 11. The germline CDR1 and CDR2 sequences are MDHEN and SYDVKM. In nucleotides, the CDR3 is TGTGCCAGCAGGAGAAGAACGGGACTAACCACAGATACGCAGTATTTT. Protein: CASRRRTGLTTDTQYF.

The J gene is TRBJ2-5, the V gene TRBV7-9; maybe TRBD2 (7 bases). Germline V gene lookup returns CDR1 SEHNR and CDR2 FQNEAQ (reference sequence). V shed 2 bases and J shed 5 bases, with 15 bases lying between them. This CDR3 contains 15 residues. CDR3 region: CASSLPQGGRETQYF. The DNA for the CDR3 is TGTGCCAGCAGCTTACCACAGGGAGGGAGGGAGACCCAGTACTTC.

The CDR3 is CASSLATGVGANVLTF. The CDR3 coding sequence is TGTGCCAGCAGCTTGGCGACAGGGGTCGGGGCCAACGTCCTGACTTTC. The V gene is TRBV7-2, the J gene TRBJ2-6; 8 bases are a match to TRBD1. The length of the CDR3 is 16 residues. Unmatched junction bases numbered 5, after V lost 3 bases and J lost 4 bases. Germline V gene data show CDR1 as SGHTA and CDR2 as FQGNSA.

The chain links TRBV7-2 to TRBJ2-3, with TRBD2 matching 8 bases. This CDR3 spans 16 amino acids. The J segment lost 3 bases and the V segment lost 1 base, leaving 6 bases of the junction unmatched. The germline V gene encodes CDR1 SGHTA and CDR2 FQGNSA. The CDR3 spells CASSLDLSGMTDTQYF. CDR3 nucleotide sequence: TGTGCCAGCAGCTTAGACCTTAGCGGGATGACAGATACGCAGTATTTT.

The chain couples TRBV4-1 to TRBJ2-3; possible D gene TRBD2, 6 bases. The CDR3 extends over 15 amino acids. Trimming took 0 bases from V and 4 from J, leaving 11 bases between them. Germline-derived CDR1 and CDR2 are MGHRA and YSYEKL. The CDR3 DNA follows: TGCGCCAGCAGCCAAGAAAGACTAGGGCCAGATACGCAGTATTTT. This gives the protein CASSQERLGPDTQYF.

The chain recombines TRBV7-2 with TRBJ2-7; D may be TRBD2 (6 bases). From germline, CDR1 is SGHTA and CDR2 FQGNSA. V was trimmed by 1 base and J by 3 bases, leaving 13 bases between them. The CDR3 covers 15 residues. CDR3 loop: CASSLVGEASYEQYF. The DNA of the CDR3 is TGTGCCAGCAGCTTAGTGGGGGAGGCAAGCTACGAGCAGTACTTC.

This clone has only a few counts. V gene TRBV7-3 combines with J gene TRBJ2-7, with 8 bases identical to TRBD2. The trim removed 5 bases at V and 6 bases at J, leaving 12 bases unmatched. The CDR3 is made up of 15 amino acids. Germline CDR1 and CDR2: SGHTA and FQGTGA. The CDR3 DNA sequence: TGTGCCAGCAGCCCCTCCGGGGGGGGGCTCCGCGAGCAGTACTTC. It translates to CASSPSGGGLREQYF.